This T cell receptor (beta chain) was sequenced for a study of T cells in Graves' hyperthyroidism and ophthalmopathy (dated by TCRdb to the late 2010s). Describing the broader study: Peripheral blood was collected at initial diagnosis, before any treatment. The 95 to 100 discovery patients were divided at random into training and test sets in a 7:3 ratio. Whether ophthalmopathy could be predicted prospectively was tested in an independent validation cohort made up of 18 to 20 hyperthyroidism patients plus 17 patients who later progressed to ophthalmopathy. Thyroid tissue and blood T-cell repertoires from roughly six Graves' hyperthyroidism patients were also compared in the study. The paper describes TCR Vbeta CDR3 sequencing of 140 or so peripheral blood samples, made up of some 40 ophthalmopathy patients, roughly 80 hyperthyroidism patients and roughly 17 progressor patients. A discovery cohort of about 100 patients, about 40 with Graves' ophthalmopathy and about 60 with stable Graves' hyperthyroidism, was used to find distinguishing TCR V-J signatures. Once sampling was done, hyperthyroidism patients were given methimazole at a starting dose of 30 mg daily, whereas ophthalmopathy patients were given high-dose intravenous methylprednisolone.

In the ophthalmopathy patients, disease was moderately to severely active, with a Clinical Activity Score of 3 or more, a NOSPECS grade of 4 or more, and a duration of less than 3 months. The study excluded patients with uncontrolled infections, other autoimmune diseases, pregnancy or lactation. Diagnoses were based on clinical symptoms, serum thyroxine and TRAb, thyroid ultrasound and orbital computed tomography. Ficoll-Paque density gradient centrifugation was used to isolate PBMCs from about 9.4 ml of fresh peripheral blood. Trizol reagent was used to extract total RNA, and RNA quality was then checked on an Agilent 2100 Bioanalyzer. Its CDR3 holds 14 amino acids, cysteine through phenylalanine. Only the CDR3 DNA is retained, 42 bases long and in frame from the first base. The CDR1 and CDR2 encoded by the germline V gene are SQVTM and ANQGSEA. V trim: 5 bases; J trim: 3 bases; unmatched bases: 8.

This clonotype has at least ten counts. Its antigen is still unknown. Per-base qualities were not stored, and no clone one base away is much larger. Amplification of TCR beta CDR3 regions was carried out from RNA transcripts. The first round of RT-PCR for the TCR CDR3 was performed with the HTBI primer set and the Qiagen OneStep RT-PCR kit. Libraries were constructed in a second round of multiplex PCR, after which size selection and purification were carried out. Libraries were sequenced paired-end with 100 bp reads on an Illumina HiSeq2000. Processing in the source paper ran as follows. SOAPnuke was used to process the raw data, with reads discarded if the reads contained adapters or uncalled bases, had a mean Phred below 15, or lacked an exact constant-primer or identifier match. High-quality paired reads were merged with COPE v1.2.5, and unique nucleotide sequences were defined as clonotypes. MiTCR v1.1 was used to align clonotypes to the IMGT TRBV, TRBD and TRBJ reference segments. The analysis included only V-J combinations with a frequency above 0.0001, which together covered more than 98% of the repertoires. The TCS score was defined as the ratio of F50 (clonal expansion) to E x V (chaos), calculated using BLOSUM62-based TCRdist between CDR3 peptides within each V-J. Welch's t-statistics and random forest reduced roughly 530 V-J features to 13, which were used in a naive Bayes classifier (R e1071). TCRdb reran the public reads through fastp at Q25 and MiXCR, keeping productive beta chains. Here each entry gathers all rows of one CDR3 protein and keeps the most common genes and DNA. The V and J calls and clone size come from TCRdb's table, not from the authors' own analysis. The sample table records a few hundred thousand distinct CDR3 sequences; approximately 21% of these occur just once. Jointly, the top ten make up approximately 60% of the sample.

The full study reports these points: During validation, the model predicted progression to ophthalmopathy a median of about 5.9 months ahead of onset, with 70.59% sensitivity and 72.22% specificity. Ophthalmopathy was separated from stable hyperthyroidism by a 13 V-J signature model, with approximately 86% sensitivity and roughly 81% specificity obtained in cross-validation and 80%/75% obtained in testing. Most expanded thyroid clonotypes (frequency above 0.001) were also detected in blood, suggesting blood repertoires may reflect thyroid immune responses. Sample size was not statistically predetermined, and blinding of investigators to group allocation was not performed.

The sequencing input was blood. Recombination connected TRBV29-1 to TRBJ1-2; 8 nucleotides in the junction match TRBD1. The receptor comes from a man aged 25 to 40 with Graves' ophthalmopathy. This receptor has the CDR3 CSVRRTGFDYGYTF. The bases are TGCAGCGTTAGAAGGACAGGGTTTGACTATGGCTACACCTTC. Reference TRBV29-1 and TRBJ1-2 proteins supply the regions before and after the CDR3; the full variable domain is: SAVISQKPSRDICQRGTSLTIQCQVDSQVTMMFWYRQQPGQSLTLIATANQGSEATYESGFVIDKFPISRPNLTFSTLTVSNMSPEDSSIYLCSVRRTGFDYGYTFGSGTRLTVV.